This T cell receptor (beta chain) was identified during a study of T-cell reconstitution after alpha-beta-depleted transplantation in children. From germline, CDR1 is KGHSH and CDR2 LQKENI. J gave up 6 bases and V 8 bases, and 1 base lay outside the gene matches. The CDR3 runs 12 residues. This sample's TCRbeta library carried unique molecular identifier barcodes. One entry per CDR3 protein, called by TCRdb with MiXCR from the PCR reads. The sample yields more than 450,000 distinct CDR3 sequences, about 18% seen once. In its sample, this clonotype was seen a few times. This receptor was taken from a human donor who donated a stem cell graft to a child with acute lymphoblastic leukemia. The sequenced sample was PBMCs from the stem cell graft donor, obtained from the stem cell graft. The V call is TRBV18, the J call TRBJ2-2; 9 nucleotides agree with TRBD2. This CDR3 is CASRTSAGELFF. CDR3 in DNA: TGTGCCAGCCGGACTAGCGCCGGGGAGCTGTTTTTT. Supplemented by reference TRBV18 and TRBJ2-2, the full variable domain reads NAGVMQNPRHLVRRRGQEARLRCSPMKGHSHVYWYRQLPEEGLKFMVYLQKENIIDESGMPKERFSAEFPKEGPSILRIQQVVRGDSAAYFCASRTSAGELFFGEGSRLTVL.